The 4 T cell receptor beta chains given below trace back to one sample, sequenced in a study of long-term antiretroviral therapy in people with HIV. immunoSEQ v3.0 was run at survey level. Profiled with immunoSEQ multiplex PCR; TCRdb holds only in-frame clones, not every one. Of about 25,000 clones in the sample, roughly 80% were seen once. Material: unsorted PBMCs, obtained 0.7 years before starting antiretroviral therapy. The source of these receptors is a man aged 30 to 39 with HIV.

In this sample, this clone turned up a few times. The chain couples TRBV18 to TRBJ1-5, with 9 bases identical to TRBD1. The V gene end was trimmed by 6 bases and the J gene end by 2 bases; junction bases not matched to a gene: 5. The CDR3 consists of 15 residues. The germline V gene encodes CDR1 KGHSH and CDR2 LQKENI. The CDR3 nucleotides read TGTGCCAGCTCGAGGGACAGGGAACGCAATCAGCCCCAGCATTTT. Its translation is CASSRDRERNQPQHF.

The J gene is TRBJ1-1, the V gene TRBV4-2, with 8 nucleotides matching TRBD1. The CDR3 has 17 amino acids. Germline CDR1 is LGHNA and CDR2 is YNFKEQ. The V gene end was trimmed by 1 base and the J gene end by 0 bases; junction bases not matched to a gene: 7. The chain's CDR3 is CASSQGSRGLMNTEAFF. In DNA form, the CDR3 reads TGTGCCAGCAGCCAAGGGAGCAGGGGGCTTATGAACACTGAAGCTTTCTTT.

The chain couples TRBV5-5 to TRBJ2-7, with D tentatively TRBD1 (6 bases). In germline, CDR1 is SGHKS, CDR2 YYEKEE (reference sequence). The CDR3 extends over 16 amino acids. Between the trimmed V and J ends, which lost 0 bases and 0 bases, there was a span of 13 bases. CDR3 region: CASSLEVGQNSYEQYF. The CDR3 nucleotides read TGTGCCAGCAGCTTGGAGGTTGGACAGAACTCCTACGAGCAGTACTTC.

The CDR3 is CASSYSDRGGNQPQHF. Written as DNA, the CDR3 is TGTGCCAGCAGCTATTCTGACAGGGGTGGCAATCAGCCCCAGCATTTT. The chain combines TRBV7-8 with TRBJ1-5, with 8 bases matching TRBD1. J was trimmed by 2 bases and V by 4 bases; bases with no gene match: 7. The CDR3 covers 16 residues. Germline loops: CDR1 SGHVS, CDR2 FQNEAQ.